The 11 T cell receptor beta chains listed next were all sequenced from one sample in a study of T cell repertoires in cytomegalovirus infection. Their antigen targets remain unknown. TCRdb analysed the reads with MiXCR anew, one entry per CDR3 protein. The sample holds some 920,000 distinct CDR3 sequences, approximately 33% seen once. The material sequenced was cultured CD8+ T cells from PBMCs, taken from culture after CMV antigen stimulation. The receptors stem from a human donor in good health (CMV status not recorded). Some clones in this sample may be carry-over from other donors' samples.

The chain recombines TRBV6-1 with TRBJ1-4; a weak D match, TRBD1 (6 bases). The CDR3 covers 15 residues. CDR1 is MNHNS and CDR2 is SASEGT in the germline V gene. V lost 5 bases, J lost 8 bases, and 18 bases lay in between. The CDR3 DNA reads as TGTGCCAGCAGTCGCTCCGGGACATGGGACGAAAAACTGTTTTTT. It is translated as CASSRSGTWDEKLFF.

The rearrangement joins TRBV7-6 to TRBJ2-7; D uncertain. The CDR3 runs to 14 residues. Germline values: CDR1 SGHVS, CDR2 FNYEAQ. The germline V and J ends were trimmed by 1 base and 0 bases, with 7 bases remaining between them. CDR3 nucleotide sequence: TGTGCCAGCAGCTTAGATGACAACTCCTACGAGCAGTACGTC. Its translation is CASSLDDNSYEQYV.

The sample holds many counts of this clonotype. The chain combines TRBV19 with TRBJ2-3; 10 bases line up with TRBD2. V lost 3 bases, J lost 1 base, and 10 bases stayed unmatched. Germline CDR1 reads LNHDA; CDR2 reads SQIVND (reference sequence). The CDR3 sequence is 18 residues long. CDR3 sequence: CASSIRGLAGERTDTQYF. Written as DNA, the CDR3 is TGTGCCAGTAGTATCCGCGGGCTAGCGGGGGAGCGCACAGATACGCAGTATTTT.

This clonotype was seen repeatedly, ten times or more. A read error may account for a junction end that differs from germline. The V gene is TRBV7-6, the J gene TRBJ2-3; 15 bases map to TRBD2. CDR3 length: 13 residues. The germline CDR1 and CDR2 sequences are SGHVS and FNYEAQ. The CDR3 sequence: CASSLGLAGGLDF. The DNA for the CDR3 is TGTGCCAGCAGCTTGGGACTAGCGGGGGGCTTGGATTTT.

This clonotype was seen more than once but under ten times. V gene TRBV12-3 or TRBV12-4 combines with J gene TRBJ2-5, with 10 bases matching TRBD2. The length of the CDR3 is 17 residues. Losses at the gene ends were 3 bases for V and 1 base for J; bases not matched to a gene: 8. The CDR3 region is CASSFGIAGGPQETQYF. The CDR3 DNA reads as TGTGCCAGCAGTTTTGGGATAGCGGGGGGCCCCCAAGAGACCCAGTACTTC.

The gene calls are TRBV7-6 and TRBJ2-5; D is tentatively TRBD1 or TRBD2 (5 bases each). Germline CDR1 and CDR2: SGHVS and FNYEAQ. This CDR3 has 13 residues. The V end lost 5 bases, the J end lost 4 bases, and 11 bases lay between the germline ends. CDR3 loop: CASSNVGVETQYF. CDR3 coding DNA: TGTGCCAGCAGCAACGTGGGGGTAGAGACCCAGTACTTC.

This clonotype has more than one count but fewer than ten. The gene calls are TRBV15 and TRBJ2-3, with 12 bases matching TRBD2. The CDR3 covers 15 residues. The germline V gene has CDR1 LNHNV and CDR2 YYDKDF (reference sequence). The V segment lost 7 bases and the J segment 2 bases; nucleotides outside the gene matches: 4. The CDR3 loop reads CATTGTSGHTDTQYF. Written as DNA, the CDR3 is TGTGCCACCACAGGGACTAGCGGGCACACAGATACGCAGTATTTT.

The chain recombines TRBV7-9 with TRBJ1-5, with 7 positions matching TRBD1. V lost 0 bases to trimming and J lost 5 bases; unmatched junction nucleotides: 7. CDR1 SEHNR and CDR2 FQNEAQ come from the germline V gene (reference sequence). The CDR3 covers 16 residues. CDR3 DNA sequence: TGTGCCAGCAGCTTAGCGATGCAGGGGGAGTATCAGCCCCAGCATTTT. Encoded protein: CASSLAMQGEYQPQHF.

At least ten counts were recorded for this clonotype. This rearrangement joins TRBV7-6 to TRBJ2-2; maybe TRBD1 (6 bases). V was clipped by 4 bases and J by 1 base, with 10 bases between them. Germline-derived CDR1 and CDR2 are SGHVS and FNYEAQ. The CDR3 covers 15 residues. The CDR3 here is CASSSGTMNTGELFF. CDR3 sequence (DNA): TGTGCCAGCAGCTCCGGGACAATGAACACCGGGGAGCTGTTTTTT.

This clonotype appeared a few times. This chain joins TRBV7-3 and TRBJ2-1; the D gene could be TRBD1 or TRBD2 (5 bases each). This CDR3 is 16 amino acids long. Germline loops: CDR1 SGHTA, CDR2 FQGTGA. Trimming removed 3 bases from V and 0 bases from J, with 12 bases in between. CDR3 sequence reads: CASSLGPLDSYNEQFF. In nucleotides, the CDR3 is TGTGCCAGCAGCTTGGGACCCCTAGACTCCTACAATGAGCAGTTCTTC.

The chain combines TRBV9 with TRBJ1-2; D call uncertain. The CDR3 loop spans 16 amino acids. V lost 0 bases and J lost 2, with 14 bases in between. Germline assignment: CDR1 SGDLS and CDR2 YYNGEE. The CDR3 region has the DNA TGTGCCAGCAGCGTAGCTCGGGAGGGCAGGAACTATGGCTACACCTTC. It specifies CASSVAREGRNYGYTF. Full variable domain (rest looked up from reference TRBV9 and TRBJ1-2): DSGVTQTPKHLITATGQRVTLRCSPRSGDLSVYWYQQSLDQGLQFLIQYYNGEERAKGNILERFSAQQFPDLHSELNLSSLELGDSALYFCASSVAREGRNYGYTFGSGTRLTVV.